This TCR beta chain is from a study of blood T cells in healthy people across ages. Study-level results: There was no known CMV status for donors, so expanded clonotype changes were possibly confounded.

This CDR3 region has 14 residues. Looked up from germline, CDR1 is LGHDT and CDR2 is YNNKEL (reference sequence). With 5 bases clipped from V and 3 bases from J, the junction kept 3 bases outside the gene matches. Using a J-beta primer mix together with a sample-barcoded 5' primer, a second PCR was run for roughly 7 to 12 cycles. The study obtained at least 2.5 million CDR3-containing paired-end reads from every sample. TCRdb re-called the 5' RACE reads with MiXCR, one entry per CDR3 protein. This table holds fewer than 600,000 distinct CDR3 sequences, about 26% found once. Notes on this clonotype: The antigen is undetermined.

The same specimen was also included in a second study, on T cells of mothers and their children.

The chain recombines TRBV3-1 with TRBJ1-4; 7 positions match TRBD1. Specimen: blood. The clonotype originates from a boy aged 2 to 9 in good health. In DNA, the CDR3 is TGTGCCAGCAGCTGGGGACAGTCTAATGAAAAACTGTTTTTT. It yields the protein CASSWGQSNEKLFF.